These 10 T cell receptor beta chains came from one sample sequenced in a study of shared clonotypes between healthy human individuals. Sequencing used immunoSEQ multiplex PCR; TCRdb keeps in-frame clones, though not all of them. The sample carries about 2.1 million clones, 85% to 95% recorded once. Terminally differentiated effector memory CD45RA+ cells were excluded by CCR7 positive selection of CD45RO-negative cells. Sample: naive CD8+ T cells from PBMCs. The receptor source for this set is a man aged 18 to 35 in good health. Some clones in this sample may be carry-over from other donors' samples.

The chain carries TRBV11-2 and TRBJ2-4; 7 bases agree with TRBD1. Germline CDR1 reads SGHAT; CDR2 reads FQNNGV. V shed 6 bases and J 3 bases; nucleotides not matched to a gene: 11. This CDR3 has 16 amino acids. The CDR3 here is CASSFSQGLGKNIQYF. The CDR3 DNA sequence: TGTGCCAGCAGTTTTTCACAGGGGTTAGGCAAAAACATTCAGTACTTC.

V is TRBV5-1 and J is TRBJ2-5; D possibly matches TRBD1 or TRBD2 (5 bases each). The length of the CDR3 is 14 residues. Trimming removed 0 bases at V and 5 bases at J, with 11 bases between. The V gene's germline CDR1 is SGHRS and CDR2 YFSETQ. The DNA for the CDR3 is TGCGCCAGCAGCTTGGAGGGGAGTAGGGAGACCCAGTACTTC. Translating gives CASSLEGSRETQYF.

V usage is TRBV27 and J usage is TRBJ2-5; D perhaps matches TRBD2 (5 bases). The CDR3 contains 17 residues. V lost 9 bases to trimming and J lost 4 bases, with 27 bases between them. Germline values: CDR1 MNHEY, CDR2 SMNVEV (reference sequence). DNA for the CDR3: TGTGCCAGTTCCCCTAATTATCCGCTTAGGGAGCTAGAGACCCAGTACTTC. Residues: CASSPNYPLRELETQYF.

The genes are TRBV6-1 and TRBJ1-3; unclear D gene. The CDR3 extends over 14 amino acids. Trimming took off 1 base at V and 0 bases at J, with 4 bases between the two ends. From germline, CDR1 is MNHNS and CDR2 SASEGT. CDR3 sequence: CASSEDSSGNTIYF. CDR3 bases: TGTGCCAGCAGTGAAGACAGCTCTGGAAACACCATATATTTT.

This chain links TRBV27 with TRBJ2-2; D is ambiguous. CDR3 length: 12 residues. Germline loops: CDR1 MNHEY, CDR2 SMNVEV (reference sequence). V was pared by 2 bases and J by 8 bases, with 6 bases between. The CDR3, as DNA: TGTGCCAGCAGTTTACGGCAGGGGGAGCTGTTTTTT. Translating gives CASSLRQGELFF.

The CDR3 loop reads CASSKQRYNEQFF. CDR3 in DNA: TGTGCCAGTAGTAAACAACGCTACAATGAGCAGTTCTTC. The chain couples TRBV19 to TRBJ2-1; D unclear. Per germline, CDR1 LNHDA and CDR2 SQIVND (reference sequence). Trimming cost V 4 bases and J 3 bases, with 7 bases left between them. This CDR3 has 13 amino acids. The whole variable domain, filled in from reference TRBV19 and TRBJ2-1, reads DGGITQSPKYLFRKEGQNVTLSCEQNLNHDAMYWYRQDPGQGLRLIYYSQIVNDFQKGDIAEGYSVSREKKESFPLTVTSAQKNPTAFYLCASSKQRYNEQFFGPGTRLTVL.

This clone was observed once. The chain has TRBV27 and TRBJ1-2; no firm D call. The V end lost 6 bases, the J end lost 2 bases, and 10 bases lay between the germline ends. Germline CDR1 reads MNHEY; CDR2 reads SMNVEV (reference sequence). The CDR3 runs to 13 residues. DNA for the CDR3: TGTGCCAGCAGCCAGACGGGCAACTATGGCTACACCTTC. It is translated as CASSQTGNYGYTF.

Only one count was recorded for this clone. The chain recombines TRBV9 with TRBJ2-7, with D perhaps matching TRBD1 (6 bases). This CDR3 has 14 amino acids. Germline V gene lookup returns CDR1 SGDLS and CDR2 YYNGEE. V was cut by 4 bases and J by 1 base, with 12 bases left in between. This chain's CDR3 is CASSNADRSYEQYF. CDR3 in DNA: TGTGCCAGCAGCAACGCGGACAGATCCTACGAGCAGTACTTC.

V is TRBV19 and J is TRBJ2-7; no definite D call. Germline values: CDR1 LNHDA, CDR2 SQIVND (reference sequence). Trimming left V 4 bases short and J 6 bases short, with 16 bases between. The CDR3 length is 14 residues. CDR3 amino acids: CASSKRDSALEQYF. The CDR3 DNA sequence: TGTGCCAGTAGTAAGCGAGATTCGGCCCTCGAGCAGTACTTC.

This clone was detected only once. The chain has TRBV28 and TRBJ1-2; 8 bases line up with TRBD1. Germline CDR1 MDHEN, CDR2 SYDVKM. The CDR3 has 14 amino acids. Germline trimming cut 3 bases from V and 4 bases from J; bases unmatched to any gene: 4. CDR3 nucleotides: TGTGCCAGCAGTTTGGCAGGGGGCAGCTATGGCTACACCTTC. This gives the protein CASSLAGGSYGYTF.